This is a list of T cell receptor beta chains from one sample in a study of shared clonotypes between healthy human individuals. Generated by immunoSEQ multiplex PCR, the TCRdb table keeps only in-frame clones and is missing some. Of more than 2 million clones detected, around 93% appear once; the ten largest clones hold around 1.8%. Material: naive CD8+ T cells from PBMCs. All receptors derive from a man younger than 35 in good health. Some clones in this sample may be carry-over from other donors' samples. The CDR3 runs from the conserved cysteine through the conserved F or W. The order of the fields is V gene, J gene, CDR3 protein.

TRBV19	TRBJ1-4	CAASGANEKLFF
TRBV19	TRBJ2-7	CASSIGPLYEQYF
TRBV29-1	TRBJ2-7	CSAHAGPTHEQYF
TRBV5-1	TRBJ2-1	CASTPGTMYNEQFF
TRBV19	TRBJ1-2	CASSIVFPGKGYTF
TRBV23-1	TRBJ2-2	CASSQGEGNYGELFF
TRBV7-9	TRBJ2-1	CASSLALLSQFF
TRBV29-1	TRBJ2-2	CSVRLGTNTGELFF
TRBV30	TRBJ2-5	CAWRGFGPRTQYF
TRBV19	TRBJ1-1	CASSEAGGTANTEAFF
TRBV7-9	TRBJ1-1	CASSLTGRSQGEAFF
TRBV6-6	TRBJ1-2	CASSQGAEYTF
TRBV7-6	TRBJ1-3	CASSLKKAGNTIYF
TRBV30	TRBJ1-1	CAWSVGLAEAFF
TRBV5-4	TRBJ1-1	CASSAESGGAFF
TRBV19	TRBJ2-1	CASSWDVYNEQFF
TRBV6-5	TRBJ2-3	CASRRTSGRRDTQYF
TRBV27	TRBJ2-7	CASSSGQEVYEQYF
TRBV7-3	TRBJ1-1	CASSLLGGFPAIEAFF
TRBV4-3	TRBJ2-7	CASSQERGAGSFYEQYF
TRBV27	TRBJ2-1	CASSSPDGSSGKLGVDEQFF
TRBV28	TRBJ1-5	CASSLRTGGPNQPQHF
TRBV2	TRBJ2-3	CASTRDTQYF
TRBV10-3	TRBJ2-1	CAISDLAGIGNEQFF
TRBV27	TRBJ2-5	CASSLSSGAVQETQYF
TRBV4-3	TRBJ2-3	CASSAKLAGGTDTQYF
TRBV5-1	TRBJ2-1	CASGTGQGGDEQFF
TRBV27	TRBJ2-7	CASSLGGYPYEQYF